This T cell receptor beta chain was captured by sequencing in a study of T cells expressing NK-cell markers. TCRdb reanalyzed the 5' RACE reads and collapses them to one entry per CDR3 protein, without DNA. The data include roughly 390,000 distinct CDR3 sequences; the top ten clones carry roughly 5.2%. CDR3 length equals 16 residues. Germline CDR1 and CDR2: SGDLS and YYNGEE. The TCR comes from a man aged 18 to 69 in good health. This rearrangement joins TRBV9 to TRBJ2-3; no DNA is available, so the TRBD1 call from TCRdb remains unchecked. Source material: blood T cells: a sorted CD56 or NKG2C T cell subset, CD4+ or CD8+ T cells, or bulk PBMC T cells (not recorded which). The CDR3 loop reads CASSPGDPISTDTQYF.